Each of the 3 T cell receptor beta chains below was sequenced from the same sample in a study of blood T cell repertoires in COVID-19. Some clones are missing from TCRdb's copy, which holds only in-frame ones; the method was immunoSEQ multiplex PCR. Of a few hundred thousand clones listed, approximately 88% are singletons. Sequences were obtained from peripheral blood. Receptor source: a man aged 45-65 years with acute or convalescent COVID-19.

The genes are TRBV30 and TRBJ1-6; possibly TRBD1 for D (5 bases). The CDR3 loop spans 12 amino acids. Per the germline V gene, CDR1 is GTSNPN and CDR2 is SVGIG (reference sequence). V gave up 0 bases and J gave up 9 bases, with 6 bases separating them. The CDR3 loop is CAWSVGGSPLHF. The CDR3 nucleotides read TGTGCCTGGAGTGTGGGGGGTTCACCCCTCCACTTT. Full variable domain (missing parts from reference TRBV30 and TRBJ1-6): SQTIHQWPATLVQPVGSPLSLECTVEGTSNPNLYWYRQAAGRGLQLLFYSVGIGQISSEVPQNLSASRPQDRQFILSSKKLLLSDSGFYLCAWSVGGSPLHFGNGTRLTVT.

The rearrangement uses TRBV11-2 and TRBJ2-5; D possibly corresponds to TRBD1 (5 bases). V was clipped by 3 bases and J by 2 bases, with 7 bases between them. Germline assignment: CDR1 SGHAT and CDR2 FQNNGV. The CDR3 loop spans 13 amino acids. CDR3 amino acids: CASSFRQQETQYF. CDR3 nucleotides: TGTGCCAGCAGCTTTAGACAGCAAGAGACCCAGTACTTC.

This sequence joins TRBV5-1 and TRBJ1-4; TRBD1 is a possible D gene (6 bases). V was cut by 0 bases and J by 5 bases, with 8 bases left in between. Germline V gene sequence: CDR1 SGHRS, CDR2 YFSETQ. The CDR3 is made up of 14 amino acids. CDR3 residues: CASSLDTGNEKLFF. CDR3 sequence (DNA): TGCGCCAGCAGCTTGGATACAGGGAATGAAAAACTGTTTTTT.